This entry concerns a single TCR beta chain. Its antigen target is currently unknown. Base quality data are lacking; no much larger clone is found one base away. V is pruned by 0 bases and J by 0 bases, leaving 8 bases of the junction without a gene match. The germline V gene encodes CDR1 LGHNA and CDR2 YNFKEQ. The CDR3 spans 18 residues, from the cysteine through the phenylalanine. Solely the CDR3 DNA is kept, with 54 bases framed from the first base. The sample originates from a study of blood T cell repertoires in COVID-19 (dated by TCRdb to about 2020). Broadly, across the study: The collaborator samples originated in the United States, Italy and Spain and spanned the acute and convalescent phases of COVID-19. The material from the prospective study consisted of cDNA or gDNA derived from T cells, B-cell-depleted T cells, or PBMCs. Deeply sampled blood TCRbeta repertoires from subjects exposed to, actively infected with, or recovered from COVID-19 were included in the dataset. The repertoires were released in a freely available public database intended as a resource for research on the immune response to SARS-CoV-2. The samples were drawn from the first 160 participants of the ongoing ImmuneRACE study and from 1,200 or so subjects provided by 6 global collaborators. Nearly every sample came with metadata listing a de-identified subject ID, COVID-19 status, age in years and sex. Where available, HLA class I and class II types were taken from metadata supplied by the sample provider and were not determined by assay-based typing.

Participants in the prospective study were aged about 18 to 100 years, lived in more than 20 United States geographic areas, and enrolled through a virtual design. In the prospective study, cohorts were assigned on the basis of participant-reported clinical history obtained from a screening survey and a study questionnaire. For ImmuneRACE Cohort 3, a participant was defined as recovered based on two consecutive negative NP/OP PCR tests, clearance by a healthcare professional, or resolution of symptoms. In the prospective study, whole blood, serum and a nasopharyngeal or oropharyngeal swab were collected from each participant by mobile phlebotomists. Participants in the prospective study had the option to provide additional blood draws and questionnaires over a roughly two-month period. Before DNA extraction, prospective study blood samples were shipped either frozen or at room temperature. Summary of the overall study and its limitations: The amount of clinical and demographic metadata varied by source and participant and was provided uncurated.

TCRbeta CDR3 regions were amplified from genomic DNA using the immunoSEQ Assay, a bias-controlled multiplex PCR. Per the source publication's procedure: The number of nucleated cells in each sample was estimated from the amplification of reference gene primers within the assay. To quantify the absolute abundance of each unique TCRbeta CDR3 rearrangement, sequence reads were collapsed and filtered. For each sample, productive Simpson clonality was calculated as the square root of Simpson's diversity index across productive rearrangements. Sourced from immuneACCESS, this table was stored by TCRdb with only in-frame sequences that have V and J called. A share of the clones is absent; for the studies checked, an unresolved V gene accounts for under half, and the remainder has no known explanation. The V and J calls and clone size are taken from that table; D and trimming were inferred from the DNA. In all, the sample holds roughly 200,000 clones, and over 75% of those were seen once. The ten largest clones represent about 9% of the sample.

The chain uses TRBV4-2 and TRBJ1-3, with TRBD1 identical over 7 junction bases. The sequence was collected from a man in his forties or fifties who had recovered from COVID-19. Sequencing input: PBMCs or T cells enriched from blood (not recorded which). The bases are TGTGCCAGCAGCCAAGATAGAGGGGGCACCGACTCTGGAAACACCATATATTTT. This yields the protein CASSQDRGGTDSGNTIYF.